This is a list of T cell receptor beta chains from one sample in a study of blood T cells in healthy people across ages. A single record per CDR3 protein comes from TCRdb applying MiXCR to the 5' RACE reads. The sample includes 540,000 or so distinct CDR3 sequences, roughly 43% of them seen just once. The sequencing sample was made of blood. The receptor source for this set is a man older than 75 in good health. The conserved cysteine and the conserved F or W are not part of the CDR3 here.

TRBV29-1	13	SVEDRKGYTDTRY
TRBV6-5	11	ASSYSSAYEQY
TRBV20-1	11	SAEPGTDNEQF
TRBV11-2	12	ASSPGLAGYEQF
TRBV6-5	11	ASSYPVAQPQH
TRBV5-1	12	ASSLAWGTDTQY
TRBV7-2	12	ASSSTSGYNEQY
TRBV7-2	13	ASSSGTSDYNEQY
TRBV6-2/TRBV6-3	14	ASSSTLQGARQPQH
TRBV20-1	11	SASSTGDYGYT
TRBV20-1	12	SATSMINTYEQY
TRBV6-6	10	ASSTGVTEAF
TRBV7-2	14	ASSDRQGANTGELF
TRBV6-2/TRBV6-3	14	ASSRETGASNQPQH
TRBV5-1	13	ASSGTGVRTDTQY
TRBV19	9	ASSRWNEQF
TRBV5-1	12	ASSAQGGEDTQY
TRBV20-1	11	SATRGPATEAF
TRBV5-1	14	ASSFGGPANTGELF
TRBV4-3	12	ASSQESARREQY
TRBV4-1	13	ASSQGGAPNNEQF
TRBV3-1	14	ASSQGAGAGVDTQY
TRBV7-9	11	ASSFGINYGYT
TRBV6-2/TRBV6-3	10	ASGTPYTEAF
TRBV6-5	15	ASSYSTRMSSYNEQF
TRBV9	13	ASSVEGQHNEKLF
TRBV7-9	13	ASSRTRSGGETQY
TRBV20-1	12	SALRLENTDTQY
TRBV29-1	15	SVESGRGQRKDYGYT
TRBV4-1	13	ASSQAGHSTDTQY
TRBV7-2	13	ASGPASGSYNEQF
TRBV7-7	13	ASSLGGGTRETQY
TRBV10-3	11	ATRANSGNTIY
TRBV4-2	13	ASSQDQGGTNEQF
TRBV11-3	14	ASSLVGTSGRAEQF
TRBV7-9	14	ASSLSGSQYNSPLH
TRBV7-2	13	ASSSVRTQSNEQF
TRBV7-9	10	ASNPDSLEAF
TRBV7-3	12	ASSLTSRDNEQF
TRBV30	11	AWRATGLYEQY
TRBV11-3	11	ASSLRPRDTQY
TRBV28	12	ASSSGQMKNTIY
TRBV3-1	12	ASSPTNTQGTQY
TRBV20-1	13	SARGLGQGFNEQF
TRBV20-1	10	SARDTWGGYT